There are a few counts of the clone carrying this T cell receptor (beta chain). Its matching antigen is unknown. This sample was taken from a study of blood T cells in healthy people across ages. Study observations and caveats: Naive T cell percentage by flow cytometry tracked strongly with beta diversity.

PBMCs, at least 6.5 million per sample, were isolated. The CDR3 spans 12 residues. Between the trimmed V and J ends, which lost 2 bases and 7 bases, there was a span of 6 bases. Germline V gene sequence: CDR1 MNHEY, CDR2 SVGEGT. For the second PCR, which ran for about 7 to 11 cycles, a sample-barcoded 5' primer and a J-beta primer mix were used. Tags on each cDNA molecule came from a template-switch adaptor with 12 random nucleotides. TCRdb fed the 5' RACE reads into MiXCR, producing one record per CDR3 protein. The sample shows some 800,000 distinct CDR3 sequences, more than 20% of them seen only once. These sequences were also reported in another study, on T cells of mothers and their children.

The J gene is TRBJ2-1, the V gene TRBV6-2 or TRBV6-3, with unresolved D. The receptor comes from a boy younger than 18 in good health. Sequencing input: blood. CDR3 protein: CASSYVGNEQFF. The CDR3 region has the DNA TGTGCCAGCAGTTACGTGGGAAATGAGCAGTTCTTC.